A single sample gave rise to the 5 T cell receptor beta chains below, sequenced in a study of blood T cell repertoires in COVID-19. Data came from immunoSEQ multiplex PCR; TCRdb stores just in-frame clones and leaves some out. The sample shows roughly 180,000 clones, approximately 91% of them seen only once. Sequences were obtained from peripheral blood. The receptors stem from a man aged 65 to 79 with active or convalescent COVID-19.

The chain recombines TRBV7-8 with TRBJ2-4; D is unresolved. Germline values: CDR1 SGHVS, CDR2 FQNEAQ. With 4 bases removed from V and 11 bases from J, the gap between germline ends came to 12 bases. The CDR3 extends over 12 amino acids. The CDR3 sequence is CASSSSSEVQYF. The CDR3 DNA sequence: TGTGCCAGCAGCTCATCCAGCGAAGTTCAGTACTTC.

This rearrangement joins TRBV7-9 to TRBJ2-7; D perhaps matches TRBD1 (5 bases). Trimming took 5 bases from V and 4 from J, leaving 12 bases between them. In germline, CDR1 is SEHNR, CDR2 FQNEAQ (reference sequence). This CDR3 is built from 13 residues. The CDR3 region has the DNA TGTGCCAGCAGCGAAGAGCAGGGTTACGAGCAGTACTTC. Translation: CASSEEQGYEQYF.

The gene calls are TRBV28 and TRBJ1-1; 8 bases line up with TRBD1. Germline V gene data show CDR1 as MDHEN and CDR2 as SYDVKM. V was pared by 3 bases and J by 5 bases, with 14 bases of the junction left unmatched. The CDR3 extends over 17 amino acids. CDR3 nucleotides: TGTGCCAGCAGTTTGTCCGGACAGGGACGGATGGGGACTGAAGCTTTCTTT. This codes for CASSLSGQGRMGTEAFF.

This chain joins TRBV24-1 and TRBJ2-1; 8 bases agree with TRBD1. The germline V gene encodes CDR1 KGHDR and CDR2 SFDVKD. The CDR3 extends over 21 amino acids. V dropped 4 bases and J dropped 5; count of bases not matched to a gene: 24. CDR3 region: CATSDLPVRSQGARGHNEQFF. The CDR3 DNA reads TGTGCCACCAGTGACCTGCCCGTAAGGTCTCAGGGGGCGCGTGGCCACAATGAGCAGTTCTTC.

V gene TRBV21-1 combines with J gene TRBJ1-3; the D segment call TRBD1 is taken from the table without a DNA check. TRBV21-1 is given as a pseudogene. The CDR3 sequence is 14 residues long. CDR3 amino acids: CASTDRGAGNTIYF. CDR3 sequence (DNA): TGTGCCAGCACGGACAGGGGAGCTGGAAACACCATATATTTT.